The sequence of this T cell receptor (beta chain) was determined in a study of siplizumab effects on memory and regulatory T cells. Study-level points and caveats: Unstimulated subsets captured only a minor fraction of alloreactive clones.

In regard to this clone: Its antigen is as yet unknown.

Clones were read by immunoSEQ multiplex PCR, and TCRdb kept only the in-frame ones, dropping some. This table has around 100,000 clones, around 92% appearing once. The germline V gene has CDR1 SGHTS and CDR2 YDEGEE. CDR3 size: 14 residues. V was clipped by 0 bases and J by 12 bases, with 13 bases between them. The sample consisted of CD4+ T cells sorted from blood. The sequence derives from a human donor in good health. The rearrangement uses TRBV5-8 and TRBJ1-6; the D gene is possibly TRBD1 (5 bases). This CDR3 reads CASSLGGANGPLHF. The DNA for the CDR3 is TGTGCCAGCAGCTTGGGAGGGGCCAACGGACCCCTCCACTTT.